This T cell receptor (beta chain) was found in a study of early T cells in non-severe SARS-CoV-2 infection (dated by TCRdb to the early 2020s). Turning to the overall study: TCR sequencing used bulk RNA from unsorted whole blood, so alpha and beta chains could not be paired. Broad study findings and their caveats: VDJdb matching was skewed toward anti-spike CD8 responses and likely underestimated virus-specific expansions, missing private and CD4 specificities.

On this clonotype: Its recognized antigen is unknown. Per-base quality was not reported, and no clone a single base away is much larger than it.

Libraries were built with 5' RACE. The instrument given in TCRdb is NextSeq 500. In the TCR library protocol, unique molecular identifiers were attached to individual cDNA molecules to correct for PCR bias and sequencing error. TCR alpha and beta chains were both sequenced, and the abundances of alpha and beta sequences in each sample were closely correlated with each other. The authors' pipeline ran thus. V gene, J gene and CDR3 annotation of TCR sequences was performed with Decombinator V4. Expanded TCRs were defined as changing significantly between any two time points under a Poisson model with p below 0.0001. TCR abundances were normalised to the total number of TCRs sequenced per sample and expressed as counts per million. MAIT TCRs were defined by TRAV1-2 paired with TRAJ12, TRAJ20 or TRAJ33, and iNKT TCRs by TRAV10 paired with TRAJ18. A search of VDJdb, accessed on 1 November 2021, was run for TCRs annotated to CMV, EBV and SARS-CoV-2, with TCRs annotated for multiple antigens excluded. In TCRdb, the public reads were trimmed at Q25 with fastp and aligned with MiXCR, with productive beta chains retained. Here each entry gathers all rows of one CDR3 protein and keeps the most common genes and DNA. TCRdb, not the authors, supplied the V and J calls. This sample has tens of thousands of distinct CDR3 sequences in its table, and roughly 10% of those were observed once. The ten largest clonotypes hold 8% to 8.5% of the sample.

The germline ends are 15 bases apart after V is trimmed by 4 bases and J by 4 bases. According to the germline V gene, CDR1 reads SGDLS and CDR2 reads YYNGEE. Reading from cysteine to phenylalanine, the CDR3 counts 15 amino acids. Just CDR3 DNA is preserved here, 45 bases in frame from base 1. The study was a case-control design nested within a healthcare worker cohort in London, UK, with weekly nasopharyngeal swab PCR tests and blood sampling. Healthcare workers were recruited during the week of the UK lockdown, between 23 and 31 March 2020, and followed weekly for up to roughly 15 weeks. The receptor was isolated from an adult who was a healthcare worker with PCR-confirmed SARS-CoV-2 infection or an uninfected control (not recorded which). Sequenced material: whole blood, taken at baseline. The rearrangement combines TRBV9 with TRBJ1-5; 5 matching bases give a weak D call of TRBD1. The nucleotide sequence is TGTGCCAGCAGCCTCAGGGAAGCGCCGAATCAGCCCCAGCATTTT. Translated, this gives CASSLREAPNQPQHF.